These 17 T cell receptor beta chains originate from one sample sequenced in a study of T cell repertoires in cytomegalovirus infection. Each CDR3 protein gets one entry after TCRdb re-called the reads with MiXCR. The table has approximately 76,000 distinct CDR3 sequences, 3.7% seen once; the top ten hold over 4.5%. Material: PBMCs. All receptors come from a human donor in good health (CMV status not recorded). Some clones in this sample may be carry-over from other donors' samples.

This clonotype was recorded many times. DNA for the CDR3: TGTGCCAGCAGCACGAGAACAGGGACCTACGAGCAGTACTTC. It translates to CASSTRTGTYEQYF. J is TRBJ2-7 and V is TRBV9; a possible D gene is TRBD1 (6 bases). The CDR3 runs to 14 residues. CDR1 SGDLS and CDR2 YYNGEE come from the germline V gene. Trimming removed 4 bases from V and 2 bases from J, with 13 bases in between.

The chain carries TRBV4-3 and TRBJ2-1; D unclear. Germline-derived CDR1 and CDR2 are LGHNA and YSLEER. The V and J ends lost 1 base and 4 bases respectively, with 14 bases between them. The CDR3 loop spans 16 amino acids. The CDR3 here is CASSQVAPTFYNEQFF. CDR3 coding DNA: TGCGCCAGCAGCCAAGTAGCCCCGACTTTTTACAATGAGCAGTTCTTC.

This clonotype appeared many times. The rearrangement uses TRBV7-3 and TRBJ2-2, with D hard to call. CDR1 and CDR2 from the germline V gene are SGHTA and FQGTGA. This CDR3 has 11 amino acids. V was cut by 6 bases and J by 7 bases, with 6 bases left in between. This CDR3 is CASRENGELFF. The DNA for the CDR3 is TGTGCCAGCAGGGAGAACGGGGAGCTGTTTTTT.

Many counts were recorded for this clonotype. The CDR3 protein is CASYTSVAEQYF. As DNA, the CDR3 is TGTGCCAGCTACACCTCAGTAGCCGAGCAGTACTTC. The V and J genes are TRBV6-1 and TRBJ2-7; unclear D gene. The V and J ends lost 8 bases and 6 bases respectively, with 14 bases between them. This CDR3 region has 12 residues. The germline CDR1 and CDR2 sequences are MNHNS and SASEGT.

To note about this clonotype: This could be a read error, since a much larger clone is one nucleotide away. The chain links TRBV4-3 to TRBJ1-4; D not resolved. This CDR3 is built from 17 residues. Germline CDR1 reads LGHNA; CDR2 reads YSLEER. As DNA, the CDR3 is TGCGCCAACAGCCCCGAGTTCTGGCCTGCAACTAATGAAAAACTGTTTTTT. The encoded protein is CANSPEFWPATNEKLFF.

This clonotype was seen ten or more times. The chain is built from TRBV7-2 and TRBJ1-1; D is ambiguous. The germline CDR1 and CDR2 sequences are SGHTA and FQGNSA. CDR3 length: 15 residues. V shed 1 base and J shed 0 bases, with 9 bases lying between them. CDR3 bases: TGTGCCAGCAGCTTAGACGTGACTTTGAACACTGAAGCTTTCTTT. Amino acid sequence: CASSLDVTLNTEAFF.

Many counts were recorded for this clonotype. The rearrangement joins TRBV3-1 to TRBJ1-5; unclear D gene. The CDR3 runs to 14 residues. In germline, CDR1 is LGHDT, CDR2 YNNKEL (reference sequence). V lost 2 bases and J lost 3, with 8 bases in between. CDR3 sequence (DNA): TGTGCCAGCAGCCAACGAGGGCACAATCAGCCCCAGCATTTT. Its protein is CASSQRGHNQPQHF.

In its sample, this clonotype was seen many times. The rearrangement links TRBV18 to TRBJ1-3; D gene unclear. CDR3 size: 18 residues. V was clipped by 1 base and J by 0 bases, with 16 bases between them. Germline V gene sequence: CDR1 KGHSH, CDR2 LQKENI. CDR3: CASSPLHTMEFSGNTIYF. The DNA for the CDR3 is TGTGCCAGCTCACCACTCCACACCATGGAATTCTCTGGAAACACCATATATTTT.

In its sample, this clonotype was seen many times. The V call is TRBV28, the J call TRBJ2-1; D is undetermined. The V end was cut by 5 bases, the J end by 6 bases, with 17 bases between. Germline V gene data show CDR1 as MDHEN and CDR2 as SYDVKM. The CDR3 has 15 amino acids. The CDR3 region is CASSPQIRASNEQFF. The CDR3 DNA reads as TGTGCCAGCAGTCCACAAATTAGGGCCTCCAATGAGCAGTTCTTC.

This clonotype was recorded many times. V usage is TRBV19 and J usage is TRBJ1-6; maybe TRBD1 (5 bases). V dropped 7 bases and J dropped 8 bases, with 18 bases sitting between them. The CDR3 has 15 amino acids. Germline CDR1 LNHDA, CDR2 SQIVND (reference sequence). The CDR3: CASTATPRGDSPLHF. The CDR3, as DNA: TGTGCCAGTACCGCGACCCCACGAGGGGATTCACCCCTCCACTTT.

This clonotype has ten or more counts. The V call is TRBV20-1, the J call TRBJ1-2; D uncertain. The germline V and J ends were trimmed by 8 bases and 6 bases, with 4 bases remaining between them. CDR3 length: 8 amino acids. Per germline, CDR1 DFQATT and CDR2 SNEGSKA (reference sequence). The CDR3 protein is CSPHGYTF. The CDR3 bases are TGCAGTCCTCATGGCTACACCTTC.

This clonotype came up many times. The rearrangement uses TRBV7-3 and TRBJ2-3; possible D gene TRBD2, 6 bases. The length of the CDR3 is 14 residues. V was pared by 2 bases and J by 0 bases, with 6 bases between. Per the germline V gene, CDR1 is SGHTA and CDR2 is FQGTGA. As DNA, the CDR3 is TGTGCCAGCAGCTTAGGGACTAGCACAGATACGCAGTATTTT. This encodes CASSLGTSTDTQYF.

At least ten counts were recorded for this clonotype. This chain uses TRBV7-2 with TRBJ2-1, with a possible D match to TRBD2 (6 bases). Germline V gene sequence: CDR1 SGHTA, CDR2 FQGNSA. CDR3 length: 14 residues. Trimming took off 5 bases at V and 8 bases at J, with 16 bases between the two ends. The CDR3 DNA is TGTGCCAGCAGCCGGGCGGGGCGGCGGGATGAGCAGTTCTTC. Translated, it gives CASSRAGRRDEQFF.

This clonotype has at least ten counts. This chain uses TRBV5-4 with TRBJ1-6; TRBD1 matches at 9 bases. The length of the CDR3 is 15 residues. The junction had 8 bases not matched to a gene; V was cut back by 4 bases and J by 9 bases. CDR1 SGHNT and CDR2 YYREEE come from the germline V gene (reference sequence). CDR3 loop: CASSNRDRESSPLHF. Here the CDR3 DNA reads TGTGCCAGCAGCAACAGGGACAGGGAAAGTTCACCCCTCCACTTT. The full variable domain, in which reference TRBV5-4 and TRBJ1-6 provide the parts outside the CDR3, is ETGVTQSPTHLIKTRGQQVTLRCSSQSGHNTVSWYQQALGQGPQFIFQYYREEENGRGNFPPRFSGLQFPNYSSELNVNALELDDSALYLCASSNRDRESSPLHFGNGTRLTVT.

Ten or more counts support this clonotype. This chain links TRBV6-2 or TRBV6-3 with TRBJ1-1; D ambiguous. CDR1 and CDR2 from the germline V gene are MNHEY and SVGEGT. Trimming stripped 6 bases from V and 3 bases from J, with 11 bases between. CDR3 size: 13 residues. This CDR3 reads CASRQSLYTEAFF. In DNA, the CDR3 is TGTGCCAGCAGACAGAGTTTGTACACTGAAGCTTTCTTT.

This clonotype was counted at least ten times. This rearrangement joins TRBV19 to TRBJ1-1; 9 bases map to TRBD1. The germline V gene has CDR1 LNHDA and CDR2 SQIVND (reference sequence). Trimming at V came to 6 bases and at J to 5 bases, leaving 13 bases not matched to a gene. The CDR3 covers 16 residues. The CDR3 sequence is CASSLTGTGISTEAFF. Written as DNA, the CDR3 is TGTGCCAGTAGCCTCACCGGGACAGGGATATCGACTGAAGCTTTCTTT.

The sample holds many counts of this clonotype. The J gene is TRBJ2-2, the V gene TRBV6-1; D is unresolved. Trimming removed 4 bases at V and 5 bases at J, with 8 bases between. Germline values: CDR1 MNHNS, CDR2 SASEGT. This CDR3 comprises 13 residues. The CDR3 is CASSGHLTGELFF. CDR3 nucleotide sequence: TGTGCCAGCAGTGGACATCTTACCGGGGAGCTGTTTTTT.